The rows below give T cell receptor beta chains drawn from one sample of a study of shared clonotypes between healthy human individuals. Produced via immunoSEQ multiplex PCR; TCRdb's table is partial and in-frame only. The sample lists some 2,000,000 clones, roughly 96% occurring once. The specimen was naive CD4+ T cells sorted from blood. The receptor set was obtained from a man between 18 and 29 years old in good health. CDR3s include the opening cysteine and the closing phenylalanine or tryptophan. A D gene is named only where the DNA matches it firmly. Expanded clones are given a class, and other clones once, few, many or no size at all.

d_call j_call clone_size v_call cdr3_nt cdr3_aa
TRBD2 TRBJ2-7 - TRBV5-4 TGTGCCAGCAGCTCTAGCGGGGCCTACGAGCAGTACTTC CASSSSGAYEQYF
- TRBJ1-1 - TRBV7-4 TGTGCCAGCAGCTTAGGGCAGGAGACCATGAACACTGAAGCTTTCTTT CASSLGQETMNTEAFF
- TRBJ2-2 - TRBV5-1 TGCGCCAGCAGCCATCAGGGTGTTGGCACCGGGGAGCTGTTTTTT CASSHQGVGTGELFF
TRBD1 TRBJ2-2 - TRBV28 TGTGCCAGCGGAAGGACAGGGAACACCGGGGAGCTGTTTTTT CASGRTGNTGELFF
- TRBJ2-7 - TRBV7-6 TGTGCCAGCAGCCCGGACCCTAGCTCCTACGAGCAGTACTTC CASSPDPSSYEQYF
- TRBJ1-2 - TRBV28 TGTGCCAGCAGTCCAAGGGGGTTTACAGCCATGGGCAACTATGGCTACACCTTC CASSPRGFTAMGNYGYTF
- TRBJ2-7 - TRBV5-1 TGCGCCAGCAGCTTGGTAGTCGGCAGCTCCTACGAGCAGTACTTC CASSLVVGSSYEQYF
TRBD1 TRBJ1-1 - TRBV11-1 TGTGCCAGCAGGGGGACAGGGACCCTAAGGGGGAACACTGAAGCTTTCTTT CASRGTGTLRGNTEAFF
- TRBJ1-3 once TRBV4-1 TGCGCCAGCAGCCAAGAACGGGGAAACACCATATATTTT CASSQERGNTIYF
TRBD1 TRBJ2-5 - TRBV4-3 TGCGCCAGCAGCCGACAGGGTAGAAGAGAGACCCAGTACTTC CASSRQGRRETQYF
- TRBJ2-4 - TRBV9 TGTGCCAGCAGCGCACAGGGTCTGGGTTGGTCCAAAAACATTCAGTACTTC CASSAQGLGWSKNIQYF